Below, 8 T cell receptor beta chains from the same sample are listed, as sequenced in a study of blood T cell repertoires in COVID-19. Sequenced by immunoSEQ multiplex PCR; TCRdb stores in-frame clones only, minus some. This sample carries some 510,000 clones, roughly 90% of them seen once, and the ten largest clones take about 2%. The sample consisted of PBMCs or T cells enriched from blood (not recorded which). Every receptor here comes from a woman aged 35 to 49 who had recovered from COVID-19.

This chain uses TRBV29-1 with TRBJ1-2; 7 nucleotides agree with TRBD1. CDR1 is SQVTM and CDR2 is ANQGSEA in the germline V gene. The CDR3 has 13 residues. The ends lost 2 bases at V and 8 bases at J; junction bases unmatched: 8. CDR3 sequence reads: CSVESRQGHGYTF. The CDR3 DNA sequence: TGCAGCGTTGAATCGAGACAGGGACACGGCTACACCTTC.

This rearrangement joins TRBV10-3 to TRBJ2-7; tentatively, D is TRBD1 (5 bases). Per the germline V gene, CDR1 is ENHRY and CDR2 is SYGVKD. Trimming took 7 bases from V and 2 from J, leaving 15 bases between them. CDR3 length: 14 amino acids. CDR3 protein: CAIKGAGIPYEQYF. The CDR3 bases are TGTGCCATCAAAGGAGCAGGGATCCCCTACGAGCAGTACTTC.

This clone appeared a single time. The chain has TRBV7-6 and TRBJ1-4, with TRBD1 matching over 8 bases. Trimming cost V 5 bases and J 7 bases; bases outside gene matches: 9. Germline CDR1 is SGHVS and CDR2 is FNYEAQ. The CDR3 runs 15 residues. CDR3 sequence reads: CASSPGQGGSEKLFF. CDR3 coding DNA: TGTGCCAGCAGCCCAGGACAGGGTGGCAGTGAAAAACTGTTTTTT.

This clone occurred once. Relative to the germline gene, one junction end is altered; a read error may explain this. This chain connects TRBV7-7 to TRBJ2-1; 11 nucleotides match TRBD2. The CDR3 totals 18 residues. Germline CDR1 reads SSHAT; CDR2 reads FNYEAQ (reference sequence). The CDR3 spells CASSLAGGILGSYNEQFF. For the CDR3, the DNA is TGTGCTAGCAGCTTAGCGGGAGGGATTTTAGGCTCCTACAATGAGCAGTTCTTC.

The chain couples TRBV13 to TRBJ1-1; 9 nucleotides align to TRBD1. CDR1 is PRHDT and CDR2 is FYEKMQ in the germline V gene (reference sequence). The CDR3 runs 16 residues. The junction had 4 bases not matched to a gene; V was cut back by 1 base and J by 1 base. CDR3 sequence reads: CASSLEGTGRNTEAFF. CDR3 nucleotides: TGTGCCAGCAGCTTAGAGGGGACAGGGAGGAACACTGAAGCTTTCTTT.

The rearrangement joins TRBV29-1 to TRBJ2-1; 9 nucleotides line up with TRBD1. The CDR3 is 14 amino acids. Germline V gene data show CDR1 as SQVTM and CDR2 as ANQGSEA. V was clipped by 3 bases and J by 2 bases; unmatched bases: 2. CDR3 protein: CSVEDRGPYNEQFF. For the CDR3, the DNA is TGCAGCGTTGAGGACAGGGGTCCCTACAATGAGCAGTTCTTC.

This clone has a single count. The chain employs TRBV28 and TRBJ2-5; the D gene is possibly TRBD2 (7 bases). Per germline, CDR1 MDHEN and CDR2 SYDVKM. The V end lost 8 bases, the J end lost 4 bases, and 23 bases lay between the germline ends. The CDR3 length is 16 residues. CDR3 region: CASAPVGGRIGETQYF. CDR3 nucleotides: TGTGCCAGCGCCCCCGTCGGGGGGCGAATCGGAGAGACCCAGTACTTC.

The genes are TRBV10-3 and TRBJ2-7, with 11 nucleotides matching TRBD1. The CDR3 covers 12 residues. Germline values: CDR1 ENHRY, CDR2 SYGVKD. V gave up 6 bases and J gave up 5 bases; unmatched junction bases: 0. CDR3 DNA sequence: TGTGCCATCAGGGGACAGGGGGACGAGCAGTACTTC. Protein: CAIRGQGDEQYF.